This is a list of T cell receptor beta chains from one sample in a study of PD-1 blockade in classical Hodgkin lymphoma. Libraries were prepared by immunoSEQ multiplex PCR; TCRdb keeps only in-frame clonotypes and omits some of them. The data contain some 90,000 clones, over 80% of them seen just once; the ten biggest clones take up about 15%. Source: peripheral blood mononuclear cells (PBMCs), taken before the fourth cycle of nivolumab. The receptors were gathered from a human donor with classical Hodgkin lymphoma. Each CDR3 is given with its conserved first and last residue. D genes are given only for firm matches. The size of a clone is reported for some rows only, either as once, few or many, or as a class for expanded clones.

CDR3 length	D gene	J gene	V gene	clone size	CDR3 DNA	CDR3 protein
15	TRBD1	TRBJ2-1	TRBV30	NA	TGTGCCTGGAGACATGACAGGGGTTCCTACAATGAGCAGTTCTTC	CAWRHDRGSYNEQFF
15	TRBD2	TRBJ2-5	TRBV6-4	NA	TGTGCCAGCAGCCGAATAGCGGGGGGCCAAGAGACCCAGTACTTC	CASSRIAGGQETQYF
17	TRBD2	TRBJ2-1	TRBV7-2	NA	TGTGCCAGCAGCTTGGGGAGAGGGACTAGCGGATACAATGAGCAGTTCTTC	CASSLGRGTSGYNEQFF
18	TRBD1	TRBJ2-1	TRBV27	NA	TGTGCCAGCAGTTTTGGCCCCCCCGGGACAGGGGACTACAATGAGCAGTTCTTC	CASSFGPPGTGDYNEQFF
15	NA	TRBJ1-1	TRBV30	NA	TGTGCCTGGAGTTTCCCCCAACAGGGTTGGGCTGAAGCTTTCTTT	CAWSFPQQGWAEAFF
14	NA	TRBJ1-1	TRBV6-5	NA	TGTGCCAGCAGTAGTGTCGGGTTAGTCCCTGAAGCTTTCTTT	CASSSVGLVPEAFF
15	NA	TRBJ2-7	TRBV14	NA	TGTGCCAGCAGCCAGACGGGGCGGGGACCCTACGAGCAGTACTTC	CASSQTGRGPYEQYF
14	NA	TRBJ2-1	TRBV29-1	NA	TGCAGCGCACCCCGGTGGGGAAGCAACAATGAGCAGTTCTTC	CSAPRWGSNNEQFF
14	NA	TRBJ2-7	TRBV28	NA	TGTGCCAGCAGTCTTACGGTGGGGGGCTACGAGCAGTACTTC	CASSLTVGGYEQYF
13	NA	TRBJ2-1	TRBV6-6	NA	TGTGCCAGCAGCCAAAGCGCGTCCAATGAGCAGTTCTTC	CASSQSASNEQFF
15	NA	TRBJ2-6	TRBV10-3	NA	TGTGCCATCTCCCCGATCGCCTCTGGGGCCAACGTCCTGACTTTC	CAISPIASGANVLTF
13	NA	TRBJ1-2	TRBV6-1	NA	TGTGCCAGCACTAGAGCCCGGGACTATGGCTACACCTTC	CASTRARDYGYTF
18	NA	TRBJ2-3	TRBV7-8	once	TGTGCCAGCAGCTTAGCGAGGGGGGGCTGGGCCTTAGGAGATACGCAGTATTTT	CASSLARGGWALGDTQYF
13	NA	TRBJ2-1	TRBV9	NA	TGTGCCAGCAGCGTAGAACAGATCAATGAGCAGTTCTTC	CASSVEQINEQFF
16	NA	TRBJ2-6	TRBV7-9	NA	TGTGCCAGCAGCCCCCCGGCGGACTCTGGGGCCAACGTCCTGACTTTC	CASSPPADSGANVLTF
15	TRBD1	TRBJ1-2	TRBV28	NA	TGTGCCAGCAGTTCAGGACAGGGGGGAGGGTATGGCTACACCTTC	CASSSGQGGGYGYTF
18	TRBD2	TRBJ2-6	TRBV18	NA	TGTGCCAGCTCAGCTACTAGCGGGAGGGCCCCTGGGGCCAACGTCCTGACTTTC	CASSATSGRAPGANVLTF
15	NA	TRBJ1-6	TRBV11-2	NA	TGTGCCAGCAGCTCAGGAGGGTTTGGTAGTTCACCCCTCCACTTT	CASSSGGFGSSPLHF
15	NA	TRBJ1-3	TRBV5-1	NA	TGCGCCAGCAGCTTGGTTGCAGGGGCTGGAAACACCATATATTTT	CASSLVAGAGNTIYF
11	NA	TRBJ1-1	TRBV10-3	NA	TGTGCCATCAGTACGGGCCCCGAAGCTTTCTTT	CAISTGPEAFF
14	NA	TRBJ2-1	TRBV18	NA	TGTGCCAGCTCAGCGGACGTTACCTACAATGAGCAGTTCTTC	CASSADVTYNEQFF
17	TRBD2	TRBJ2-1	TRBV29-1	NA	TGCAGCGTTGGAGGTCTAGCGGGAGGGCCAGGGGTCAATGAGCAGTTCTTC	CSVGGLAGGPGVNEQFF
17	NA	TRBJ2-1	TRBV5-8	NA	TGTGCCAGCAGCTCAACAAAAGCGCTTAGCTCCTACAATGAGCAGTTCTTC	CASSSTKALSSYNEQFF
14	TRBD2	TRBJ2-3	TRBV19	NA	TGTGCCAGTAGTCTCTCCGGAGTGCGGGAGCCCAGGTATTTT	CASSLSGVREPRYF
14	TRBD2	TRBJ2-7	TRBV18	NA	TGTGCCAGCTCCGAGCGGGGGAACTCCTACGAGCAGTACTTC	CASSERGNSYEQYF
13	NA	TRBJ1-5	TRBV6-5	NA	TGTGCCAGCAGTAAAACTCGGGCTCAGCCCCAGCATTTT	CASSKTRAQPQHF
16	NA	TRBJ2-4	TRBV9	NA	TGTGCCAGCAGCGTACTCCTCCAAGCAGCCAAAAACATTCAGTACTTC	CASSVLLQAAKNIQYF
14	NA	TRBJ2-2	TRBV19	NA	TGTGCCAGTAGTATGTACCTGAACACCGGGGAGCTGTTTTTT	CASSMYLNTGELFF
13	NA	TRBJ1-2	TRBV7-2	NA	TGTGCCAGCAGCCCCAGGGGTGGGGGAGGCTACACCTTC	CASSPRGGGGYTF
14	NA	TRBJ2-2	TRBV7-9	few	TGTGCCAGCAGCTTACGTGGATACACCGGGGAGCTGTTTTTT	CASSLRGYTGELFF
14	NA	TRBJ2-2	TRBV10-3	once	TGTGCCATCAGTGGACTAGGTAACACCGGGGAGCTGTTTTTT	CAISGLGNTGELFF
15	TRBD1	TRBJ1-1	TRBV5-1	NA	TGCGCCAGCAGCTTGGATGGACAGGGGTGGACTGAAGCTTTCTTT	CASSLDGQGWTEAFF
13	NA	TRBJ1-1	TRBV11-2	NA	TGTGCCAGCAGCCCTAGGGCTTGGACTGAAGCTTTCTTT	CASSPRAWTEAFF
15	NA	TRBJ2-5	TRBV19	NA	TGTGCCAGTAGTACCGGGGGACAGCACCAAGAGACCCAGTACTTC	CASSTGGQHQETQYF
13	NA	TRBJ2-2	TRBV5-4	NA	TGTGCCAGCAGGCCAACTAGCACCGGGGAGCTGTTTTTT	CASRPTSTGELFF
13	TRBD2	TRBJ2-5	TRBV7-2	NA	TGTGCCAGCACACTAGCGGCCCAAGAGACCCAGTACTTC	CASTLAAQETQYF
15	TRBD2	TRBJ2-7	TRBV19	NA	TGTGCCAGTAGTTTAGGGGGACTAGGCTCCTACGAGCAGTACTTC	CASSLGGLGSYEQYF
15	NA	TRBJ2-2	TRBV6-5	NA	TGTGCCAGCAGTTACTCGTTCTCGGGCACCGGGGAGCTGTTTTTT	CASSYSFSGTGELFF
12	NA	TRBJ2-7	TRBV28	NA	TGTGCCAGCAGTTTTGGTTGGTACGAGCAGTACTTC	CASSFGWYEQYF
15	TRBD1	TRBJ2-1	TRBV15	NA	TGTGCCACCAGCAGCCGGGACAGGGGCAAGGATGAGCAGTTCTTC	CATSSRDRGKDEQFF
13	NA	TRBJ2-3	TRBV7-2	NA	TGTGCCAGCAGCGCCCTTATGGCGGATACGCAGTATTTT	CASSALMADTQYF
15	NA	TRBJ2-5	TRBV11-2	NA	TGTGCCAGCAGCCAGGGCCTCCCACCGCAAGAGACCCAGTACTTC	CASSQGLPPQETQYF
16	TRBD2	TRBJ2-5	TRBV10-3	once	TGTGCCATCAGTGAGTTCAGCGTGGCTAGCGGGGAGACCCAGTACTTC	CAISEFSVASGETQYF
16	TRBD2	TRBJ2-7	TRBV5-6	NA	TGTGCCAGCAGCTTGGGGGGACTAGCGGGCGGATACGAGCAGTACTTC	CASSLGGLAGGYEQYF
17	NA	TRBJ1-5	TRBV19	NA	TGTGCCAGTAGTAAACGGACAGCTGCGGTGGTCAATCAGCCCCAGCATTTT	CASSKRTAAVVNQPQHF
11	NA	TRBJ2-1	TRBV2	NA	TGTGCCAGCAGCCTTAGTGATGAGCAGTTCTTC	CASSLSDEQFF
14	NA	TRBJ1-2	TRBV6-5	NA	TGTGCCAGCAGTTACTCTGGGGGGCAGGGAGGCTACACCTTC	CASSYSGGQGGYTF
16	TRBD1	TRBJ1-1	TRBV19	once	TGTGCCAGTAGTACCAGAGGGGGCTCCCCCAGAACTGAAGCTTTCTTT	CASSTRGGSPRTEAFF
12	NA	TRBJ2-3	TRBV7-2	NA	TGTGCCAGCAGCTTAGAGCTGGGTACGCAGTATTTT	CASSLELGTQYF
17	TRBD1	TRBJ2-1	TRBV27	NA	TGTGCCAGCAGTTTCCCCTCGGGGACAGGCAATACCAATGAGCAGTTCTTC	CASSFPSGTGNTNEQFF
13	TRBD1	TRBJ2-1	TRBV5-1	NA	TGCGCCAGCAACCGGGACAGTTACAATGAGCAGTTCTTC	CASNRDSYNEQFF
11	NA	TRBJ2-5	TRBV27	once	TGTGCCAGCAGTTTAGGGGGGACCCAGTACTTC	CASSLGGTQYF
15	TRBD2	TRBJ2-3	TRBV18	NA	TGTGCCAGCTCACCGGGGACTAGCGGGACCCGCTCGCAGTATTTT	CASSPGTSGTRSQYF